This TCR beta chain was profiled in a study of T cell responses to AZD1222 COVID-19 vaccine. Notes on the study in general: Donors were chiefly white British, with a greater number of females, and clonal diversity was perhaps underestimated. Baseline antibody screening turned up just a handful of seropositive AZD1222 recipients.

As for this clone: Its antigen is as yet unknown.

Only in-frame clones appear in the TCRdb table, and some are missing; sequencing was by immunoSEQ multiplex PCR. Among roughly 170,000 clones listed, roughly nine tenths were seen once. The germline V gene has CDR1 SEHNR and CDR2 FQNEAQ (reference sequence). Trimming shortened V by 1 base and J by 1 base, and 5 bases separated the two germline ends. CDR3 length equals 13 residues. The V and J genes are TRBV7-9 and TRBJ2-7, with D unclear. This TCR came from an adult in good health. The source material was peripheral blood, sampled on day 0 of AZD1222 vaccination. The CDR3 region is CASSLDKSYEQYF. As DNA, the CDR3 is TGTGCCAGCAGCTTAGACAAGTCCTACGAGCAGTACTTC. The full variable domain, completed using reference TRBV7-9 and TRBJ2-7, is DTGVSQNPRHKITKRGQNVTFRCDPISEHNRLYWYRQTLGQGPEFLTYFQNEAQLEKSRLLSDRFSAERPKGSFSTLEIQRTEQGDSAMYLCASSLDKSYEQYFGPGTRLTVT.